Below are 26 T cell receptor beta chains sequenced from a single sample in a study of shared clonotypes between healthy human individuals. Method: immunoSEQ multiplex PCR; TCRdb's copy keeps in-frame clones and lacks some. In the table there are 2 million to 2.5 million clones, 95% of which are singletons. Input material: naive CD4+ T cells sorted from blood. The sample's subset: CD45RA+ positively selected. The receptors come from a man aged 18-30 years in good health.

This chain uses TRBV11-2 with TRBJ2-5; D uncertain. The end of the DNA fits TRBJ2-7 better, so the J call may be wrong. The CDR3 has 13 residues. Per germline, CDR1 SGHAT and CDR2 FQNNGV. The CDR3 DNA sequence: TGTGCCAGCAGCTTAGACCTTAGCTACGAGCAGTACTTC. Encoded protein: CASSLDLSYEQYF.

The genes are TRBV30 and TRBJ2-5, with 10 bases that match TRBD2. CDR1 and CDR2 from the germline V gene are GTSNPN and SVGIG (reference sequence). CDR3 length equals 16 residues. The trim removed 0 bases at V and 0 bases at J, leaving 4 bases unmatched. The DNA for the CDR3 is TGTGCCTGGAGTGTCGGGACTAGCGCCAACCAAGAGACCCAGTACTTC. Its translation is CAWSVGTSANQETQYF.

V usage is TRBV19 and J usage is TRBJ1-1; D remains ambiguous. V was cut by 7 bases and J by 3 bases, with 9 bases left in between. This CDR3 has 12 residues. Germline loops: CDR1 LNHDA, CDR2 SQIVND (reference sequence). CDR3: CASTAAYTEAFF. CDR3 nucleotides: TGTGCCAGTACGGCGGCTTACACTGAAGCTTTCTTT.

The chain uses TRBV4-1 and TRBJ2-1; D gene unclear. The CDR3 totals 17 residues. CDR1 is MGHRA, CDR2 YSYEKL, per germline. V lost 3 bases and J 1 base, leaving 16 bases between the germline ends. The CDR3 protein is CASSQSPNRISYNEQFF. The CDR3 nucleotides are TGCGCCAGCAGCCAGAGCCCCAACAGAATTTCCTACAATGAGCAGTTCTTC.

CDR3 DNA: TGTGCCAGCAGCGTAGGAGGCGGGGGTAGCACCGGGGAGCTGTTTTTT. This codes for CASSVGGGGSTGELFF. The gene calls are TRBV9 and TRBJ2-2; TRBD2 matches at 7 bases. V lost 0 bases, J lost 4 bases, and 6 bases stayed unmatched. The germline gives CDR1 SGDLS, CDR2 YYNGEE. There are 16 residues in the CDR3. Filled out from reference TRBV9 and TRBJ2-2, the complete variable domain reads DSGVTQTPKHLITATGQRVTLRCSPRSGDLSVYWYQQSLDQGLQFLIQYYNGEERAKGNILERFSAQQFPDLHSELNLSSLELGDSALYFCASSVGGGGSTGELFFGEGSRLTVL.

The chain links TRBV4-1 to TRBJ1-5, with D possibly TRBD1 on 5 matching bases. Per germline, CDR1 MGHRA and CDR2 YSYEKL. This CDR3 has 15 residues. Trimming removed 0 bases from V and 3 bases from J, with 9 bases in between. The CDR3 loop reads CASSQDGAVNQPQHF. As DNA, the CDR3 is TGCGCCAGCAGCCAAGATGGGGCAGTCAATCAGCCCCAGCATTTT.

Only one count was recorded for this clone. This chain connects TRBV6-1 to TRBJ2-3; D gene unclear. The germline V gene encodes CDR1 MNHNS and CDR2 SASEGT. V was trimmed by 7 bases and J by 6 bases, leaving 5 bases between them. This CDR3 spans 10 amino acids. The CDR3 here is CASNSDTQYF. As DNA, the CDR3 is TGTGCCAGCAATTCCGATACGCAGTATTTT.

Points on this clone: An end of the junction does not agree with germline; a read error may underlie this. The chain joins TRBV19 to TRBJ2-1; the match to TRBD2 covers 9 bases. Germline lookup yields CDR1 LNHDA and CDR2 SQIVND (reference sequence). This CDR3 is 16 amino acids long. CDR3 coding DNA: TGTGCCAGTACTGACTCGAAGCGGGGGGCGGGCCCGGCCTGGGTCTTC. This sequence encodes CASTDSKRGAGPAWVF.

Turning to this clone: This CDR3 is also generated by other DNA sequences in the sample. The CDR3 protein is CASSPGGVETQYF. The DNA of the CDR3 is TGTGCCAGCTCACCGGGGGGTGTGGAGACCCAGTACTTC. The V gene is TRBV18, the J gene TRBJ2-5, with a weak D call TRBD2 (6 bases). The CDR3 sequence is 13 residues long. Per germline, CDR1 KGHSH and CDR2 LQKENI. The V gene lost 3 bases and the J gene lost 5 bases, with 10 bases spanning the gap.

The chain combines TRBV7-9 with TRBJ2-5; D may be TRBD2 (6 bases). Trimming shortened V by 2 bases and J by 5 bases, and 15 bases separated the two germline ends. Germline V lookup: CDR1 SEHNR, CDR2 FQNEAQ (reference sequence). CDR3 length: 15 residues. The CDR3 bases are TGTGCCAGCAGCTTAAACGGCGGGGATGGCGAGACCCAGTACTTC. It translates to CASSLNGGDGETQYF. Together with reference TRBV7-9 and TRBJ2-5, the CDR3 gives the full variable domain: DTGVSQNPRHKITKRGQNVTFRCDPISEHNRLYWYRQTLGQGPEFLTYFQNEAQLEKSRLLSDRFSAERPKGSFSTLEIQRTEQGDSAMYLCASSLNGGDGETQYFGPGTRLLVL.

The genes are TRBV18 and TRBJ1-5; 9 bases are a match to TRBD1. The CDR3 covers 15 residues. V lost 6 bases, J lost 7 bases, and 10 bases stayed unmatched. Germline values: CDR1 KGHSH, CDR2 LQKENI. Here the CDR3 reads CASSVDRGLTQPQHF. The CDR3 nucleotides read TGTGCCAGCTCGGTGGACAGGGGCTTAACCCAGCCCCAGCATTTT.

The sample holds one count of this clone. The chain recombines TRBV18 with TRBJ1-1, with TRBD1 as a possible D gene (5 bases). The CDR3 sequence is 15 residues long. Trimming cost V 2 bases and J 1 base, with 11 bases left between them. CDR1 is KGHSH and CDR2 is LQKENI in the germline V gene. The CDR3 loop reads CASSPAQGSNTEAFF. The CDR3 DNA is TGTGCCAGCTCACCAGCGCAGGGATCGAACACTGAAGCTTTCTTT.

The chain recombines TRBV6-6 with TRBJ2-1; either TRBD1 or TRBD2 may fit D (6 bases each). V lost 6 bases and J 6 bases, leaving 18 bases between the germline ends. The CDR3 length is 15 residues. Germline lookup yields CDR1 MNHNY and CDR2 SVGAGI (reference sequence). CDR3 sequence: CASSPGALKINEQFF. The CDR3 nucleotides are TGTGCCAGCAGCCCGGGGGCCCTTAAAATCAATGAGCAGTTCTTC.

CDR3 in DNA: TGTGCCAGCTCACCCCCCGGGACAGGGGGCAAGGGAAGCAATCAGCCCCAGCATTTT. It codes for CASSPPGTGGKGSNQPQHF. The gene calls are TRBV18 and TRBJ1-5; TRBD1 agrees at 12 bases. Germline V gene data show CDR1 as KGHSH and CDR2 as LQKENI. This CDR3 contains 19 residues. Unmatched junction bases numbered 10, after V lost 3 bases and J lost 1 base.

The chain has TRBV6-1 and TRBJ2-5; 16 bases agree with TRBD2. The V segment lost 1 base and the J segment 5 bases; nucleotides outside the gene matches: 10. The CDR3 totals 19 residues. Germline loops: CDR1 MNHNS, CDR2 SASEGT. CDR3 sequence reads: CASSEVGTSGGAGWETQYF. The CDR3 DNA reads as TGTGCCAGCAGTGAAGTAGGGACTAGCGGGGGGGCAGGTTGGGAGACCCAGTACTTC.

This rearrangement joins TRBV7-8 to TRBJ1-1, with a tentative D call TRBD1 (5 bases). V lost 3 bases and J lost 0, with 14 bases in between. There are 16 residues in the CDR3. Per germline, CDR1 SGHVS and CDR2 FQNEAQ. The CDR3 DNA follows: TGTGCCAGCAGCTTCATCGGCGGGACCATGAACACTGAAGCTTTCTTT. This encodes CASSFIGGTMNTEAFF.

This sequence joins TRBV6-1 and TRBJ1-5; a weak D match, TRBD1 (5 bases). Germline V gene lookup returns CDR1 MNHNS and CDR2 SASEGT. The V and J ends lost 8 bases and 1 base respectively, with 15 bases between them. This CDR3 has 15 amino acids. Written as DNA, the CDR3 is TGTGCCAGCCGGACGGGGGGATTAAGCAATCAGCCCCAGCATTTT. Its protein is CASRTGGLSNQPQHF.

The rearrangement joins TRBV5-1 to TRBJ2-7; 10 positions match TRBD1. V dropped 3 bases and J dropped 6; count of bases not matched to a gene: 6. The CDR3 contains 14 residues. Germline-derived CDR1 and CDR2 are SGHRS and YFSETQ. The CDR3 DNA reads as TGCGCCAGCAGCTCGGGGACAGGGGTGGGCGAGCAGTACTTC. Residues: CASSSGTGVGEQYF.

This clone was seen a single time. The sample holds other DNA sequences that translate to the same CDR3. CDR3 protein: CASSRRGNTEAFF. The CDR3 nucleotides read TGTGCCAGCAGCCGCAGGGGGAACACTGAAGCTTTCTTT. The chain uses TRBV7-2 and TRBJ1-1; TRBD1 is a possible D gene (6 bases). CDR3 length equals 13 residues. Germline values: CDR1 SGHTA, CDR2 FQGNSA. Trimming pared 5 bases from V and 1 base from J, leaving 8 bases between.

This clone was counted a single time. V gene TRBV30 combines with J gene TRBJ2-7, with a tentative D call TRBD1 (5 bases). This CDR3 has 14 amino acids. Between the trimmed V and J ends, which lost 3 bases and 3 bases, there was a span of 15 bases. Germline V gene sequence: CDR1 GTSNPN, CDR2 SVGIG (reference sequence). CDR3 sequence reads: CAWSMKGPYYEQYF. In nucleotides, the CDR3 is TGTGCCTGGAGCATGAAGGGGCCATACTACGAGCAGTACTTC.

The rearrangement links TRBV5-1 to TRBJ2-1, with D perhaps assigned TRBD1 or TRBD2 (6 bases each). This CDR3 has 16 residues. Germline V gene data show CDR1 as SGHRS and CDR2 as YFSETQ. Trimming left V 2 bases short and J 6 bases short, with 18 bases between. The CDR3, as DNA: TGCGCCAGCAGCTTAACCGGGACAACCGGGGGCAATGAGCAGTTCTTC. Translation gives CASSLTGTTGGNEQFF.

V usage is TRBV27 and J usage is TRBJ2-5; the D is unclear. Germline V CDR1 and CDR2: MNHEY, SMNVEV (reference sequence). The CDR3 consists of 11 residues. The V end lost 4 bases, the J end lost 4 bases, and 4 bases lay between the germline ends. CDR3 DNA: TGTGCCAGCAGTTGGGTAGAGACCCAGTACTTC. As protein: CASSWVETQYF.

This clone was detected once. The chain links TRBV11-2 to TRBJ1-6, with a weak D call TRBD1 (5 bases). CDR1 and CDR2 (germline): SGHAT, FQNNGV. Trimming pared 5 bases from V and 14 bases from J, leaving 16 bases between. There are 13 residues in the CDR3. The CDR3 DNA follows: TGTGCCAGCAGCCCCGGGGCTGGGGGGGCCCTCCACTTT. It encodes CASSPGAGGALHF.

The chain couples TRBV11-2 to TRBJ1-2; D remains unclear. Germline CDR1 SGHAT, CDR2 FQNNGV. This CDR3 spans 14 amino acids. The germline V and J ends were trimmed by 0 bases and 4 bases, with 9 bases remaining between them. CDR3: CASSLDLRGYGYTF. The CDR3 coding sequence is TGTGCCAGCAGCTTAGATTTACGGGGCTATGGCTACACCTTC.

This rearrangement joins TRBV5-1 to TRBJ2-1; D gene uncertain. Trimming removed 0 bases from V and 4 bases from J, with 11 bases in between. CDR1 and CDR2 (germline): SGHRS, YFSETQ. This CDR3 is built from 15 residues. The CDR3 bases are TGCGCCAGCAGCTTGGCCGACCGCGGTTACAATGAGCAGTTCTTC. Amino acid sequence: CASSLADRGYNEQFF.

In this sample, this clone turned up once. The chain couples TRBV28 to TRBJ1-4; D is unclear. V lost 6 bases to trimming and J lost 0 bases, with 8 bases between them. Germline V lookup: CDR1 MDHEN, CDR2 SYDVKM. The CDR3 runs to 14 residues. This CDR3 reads CASRAFATNEKLFF. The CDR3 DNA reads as TGTGCCAGCAGGGCCTTTGCAACTAATGAAAAACTGTTTTTT.